These 19 T cell receptor beta chains were all obtained from the same sample, sequenced in a study of T-cell memory formation after mild COVID-19. TCRdb analysed the 5' RACE reads with MiXCR anew, one entry per CDR3 protein. The table records about 110,000 distinct CDR3 sequences, roughly a sixth of them present only once. Sequencing used PBMCs or a T cell subset sorted from them (not recorded which). The receptors come from a man between 18 and 29 years old who had mild COVID-19 (a few samples of this study predate the infection). Cell type and time point are not known.

This clonotype was observed at least ten times. CDR3 sequence reads: CASSLPSTDTQYF. The CDR3 DNA sequence: TGTGCCAGCAGCTTACCGAGCACAGATACGCAGTATTTT. J is TRBJ2-3 and V is TRBV7-2; no clear D gene. The length of the CDR3 is 13 residues. CDR1 is SGHTA, CDR2 FQGNSA, per germline. Trimming cost V 2 bases and J 0 bases, with 3 bases left between them. The complete variable domain, with remaining parts taken from reference TRBV7-2 and TRBJ2-3, reads GAGVSQSPSNKVTEKGKDVELRCDPISGHTALYWYRQSLGQGLEFLIYFQGNSAPDKSGLPSDRFSAERTGGSVSTLTIQRTQQEDSAVYLCASSLPSTDTQYFGPGTRLTVL.

V gene TRBV20-1 combines with J gene TRBJ2-3; TRBD2 is a possible D gene (7 bases). Germline loops: CDR1 DFQATT, CDR2 SNEGSKA (reference sequence). V lost 3 bases and J 0 bases, leaving 10 bases between the germline ends. CDR3 length equals 14 residues. The CDR3 sequence: CSASWGGSTDTQYF. As DNA, the CDR3 is TGCAGTGCTAGCTGGGGGGGCAGCACAGATACGCAGTATTTT.

This clonotype has a handful of counts. This chain uses TRBV4-2 with TRBJ2-2; 7 bases fit TRBD1. V trimming: 0 bases; J trimming: 1 base; junction bases outside the gene matches: 11. The CDR3 is 19 amino acids. The germline CDR1 and CDR2 sequences are LGHNA and YNFKEQ. The DNA for the CDR3 is TGTGCCAGCAGCCAAGACATCCGGGACAGCACGAGGAACACCGGGGAGCTGTTTTTT. Translated: CASSQDIRDSTRNTGELFF.

CDR3 coding DNA: TGTGCCAGCTCGGGCCTACAGGGTCACGGGGAGCTGTTTTTT. Translated: CASSGLQGHGELFF. The genes are TRBV2 and TRBJ2-2, with D possibly TRBD1 on 6 matching bases. The germline V and J ends were trimmed by 8 bases and 7 bases, with 17 bases remaining between them. The CDR3 is 14 amino acids. Germline V lookup: CDR1 SNHLY, CDR2 FYNNEI.

The V and J genes are TRBV5-1 and TRBJ2-1; D is possibly TRBD2 (6 bases). Per the germline V gene, CDR1 is SGHRS and CDR2 is YFSETQ. CDR3 size: 16 residues. Trimming took off 0 bases at V and 0 bases at J, with 10 bases between the two ends. CDR3 sequence: CASSLAGRISYNEQFF. The CDR3 bases are TGCGCCAGCAGCTTGGCCGGGAGAATCTCCTACAATGAGCAGTTCTTC. Using reference TRBV5-1 and TRBJ2-1 for the parts outside the CDR3, the full variable domain is KAGVTQTPRYLIKTRGQQVTLSCSPISGHRSVSWYQQTPGQGLQFLFEYFSETQRNKGNFPGRFSGRQFSNSRSEMNVSTLELGDSALYLCASSLAGRISYNEQFFGPGTRLTVL.

The chain links TRBV18 to TRBJ1-2; perhaps TRBD1 as D (5 bases). The CDR3 covers 16 residues. Germline CDR1 is KGHSH and CDR2 is LQKENI. Trimming pared 0 bases from V and 3 bases from J, leaving 14 bases between. This CDR3 reads CASSPPAQRGDYGYTF. The CDR3 DNA reads TGTGCCAGCTCACCACCCGCCCAAAGGGGAGACTATGGCTACACCTTC.

The chain uses TRBV5-1 and TRBJ2-1, with 16 bases that match TRBD2. Unmatched junction bases numbered 3, after V lost 2 bases and J lost 1 base. The CDR3 has 18 amino acids. Germline V gene data show CDR1 as SGHRS and CDR2 as YFSETQ. CDR3 protein: CASSFGTSGGVSYNEQFF. The CDR3 DNA reads as TGCGCCAGCAGCTTCGGGACTAGCGGGGGGGTGTCCTACAATGAGCAGTTCTTC.

This chain uses TRBV2 with TRBJ1-2; D gene uncertain. V dropped 4 bases and J dropped 4 bases, with 16 bases sitting between them. CDR1 is SNHLY and CDR2 is FYNNEI in the germline V gene. The CDR3 sequence is 15 residues long. CDR3 residues: CASSVEGRFIYGYTF. The DNA for the CDR3 is TGTGCCAGCAGTGTGGAGGGCAGATTCATCTATGGCTACACCTTC. Together with reference TRBV2 and TRBJ1-2, the CDR3 gives the full variable domain: EPEVTQTPSHQVTQMGQEVILRCVPISNHLYFYWYRQILGQKVEFLVSFYNNEISEKSEIFDDQFSVERPDGSNFTLKIRSTKLEDSAMYFCASSVEGRFIYGYTFGSGTRLTVV.

A few counts support this clonotype. The V and J genes are TRBV20-1 and TRBJ2-7; 10 bases line up with TRBD1. This CDR3 comprises 14 residues. V lost 2 bases, J lost 2 bases, and 3 bases stayed unmatched. The germline gives CDR1 DFQATT, CDR2 SNEGSKA (reference sequence). The chain's CDR3 is CSARPDRGPYEQYF. DNA for the CDR3: TGCAGTGCTAGACCTGACAGGGGGCCCTACGAGCAGTACTTC.

In this sample, this clonotype turned up a few times. V is TRBV6-5 and J is TRBJ2-5, with a tentative D call TRBD2 (5 bases). CDR1 is MNHEY, CDR2 SVGAGI, per germline. Trimming cost V 6 bases and J 5 bases, with 13 bases left between them. This CDR3 is built from 13 residues. The CDR3 sequence is CASSARERETQYF. CDR3 nucleotides: TGTGCCAGCAGCGCGAGGGAAAGGGAGACCCAGTACTTC.

The chain joins TRBV7-9 to TRBJ1-2, with D tentatively TRBD1 (5 bases). The CDR3 has 13 residues. CDR1 is SEHNR and CDR2 is FQNEAQ in the germline V gene (reference sequence). Trimming left V 1 base short and J 8 bases short, with 11 bases between. DNA of the CDR3: TGTGCCAGCAGCTTAGGACAGTTCTGGGGCTACACCTTC. This sequence encodes CASSLGQFWGYTF.

The chain links TRBV19 to TRBJ1-5; D ambiguous. The CDR3 spans 14 residues. V lost 3 bases and J 2 bases, leaving 8 bases between the germline ends. The germline CDR1 and CDR2 sequences are LNHDA and SQIVND (reference sequence). CDR3: CASSIRRRNQPQHF. For the CDR3, the DNA is TGTGCCAGTAGTATTCGGAGACGCAATCAGCCCCAGCATTTT.

This clonotype has ten or more counts. The chain has TRBV7-3 and TRBJ2-1, with 7 bases lining up with TRBD2. The CDR3 has 16 residues. Germline CDR1 and CDR2: SGHTA and FQGTGA. V dropped 2 bases and J dropped 1; count of bases not matched to a gene: 5. The CDR3 coding sequence is TGTGCCAGCAGCTTAGAGGGGCGGGGGTCCTACAATGAGCAGTTCTTC. Translation gives CASSLEGRGSYNEQFF.

This rearrangement joins TRBV7-9 to TRBJ1-6; D is ambiguous. Germline loops: CDR1 SEHNR, CDR2 FQNEAQ (reference sequence). V was trimmed by 6 bases and J by 6 bases, leaving 12 bases between them. The length of the CDR3 is 14 residues. For the CDR3, the DNA is TGTGCCAGCAGACAGCGGGATGGTAATTCACCCCTCCACTTT. This translates into CASRQRDGNSPLHF.

This clonotype turned up a few times. The chain recombines TRBV28 with TRBJ2-1; the D gene is possibly TRBD1 (7 bases). The CDR3 has 13 amino acids. CDR1 and CDR2 (germline): MDHEN, SYDVKM. The germline V and J ends were trimmed by 6 bases and 9 bases, with 15 bases remaining between them. The CDR3 DNA reads TGTGCCAGCAGGTTAAATCAGGGGGGTGAGCAGTTCTTC. It is translated as CASRLNQGGEQFF.

The chain links TRBV5-1 to TRBJ1-1; TRBD1 is a possible D gene (6 bases). CDR3 length: 13 amino acids. Germline CDR1 and CDR2: SGHRS and YFSETQ. Trimming shortened V by 1 base and J by 5 bases, and 9 bases separated the two germline ends. This chain's CDR3 is CASSLRGTTEAFF. For the CDR3, the DNA is TGCGCCAGCAGCTTGAGGGGGACTACTGAAGCTTTCTTT.

The table lists this clonotype with a few counts. V usage is TRBV5-1 and J usage is TRBJ2-2, with TRBD1 identical over 9 bases. Germline loops: CDR1 SGHRS, CDR2 YFSETQ. The CDR3 consists of 16 residues. Trimming at V came to 4 bases and at J to 4 bases, leaving 8 bases not matched to a gene. The CDR3 bases are TGCGCCAGCAGCACCTCCGGGACAGGGCGCACCGGGGAGCTGTTTTTT. This codes for CASSTSGTGRTGELFF.

The rearrangement links TRBV29-1 to TRBJ1-2; D is unclear. V was shortened by 4 bases and J by 5 bases, with 8 bases between the two germline ends. Germline V CDR1 and CDR2: SQVTM, ANQGSEA. The CDR3 consists of 11 residues. The CDR3 nucleotides are TGCAGCGTTGGACGGGATTATGGCTACACCTTC. Encoded protein: CSVGRDYGYTF.

The chain employs TRBV5-1 and TRBJ2-5; possibly TRBD1 or TRBD2 for D (6 bases each). The CDR3 totals 14 residues. Germline V gene lookup returns CDR1 SGHRS and CDR2 YFSETQ. V was cut by 3 bases and J by 4 bases, with 13 bases left in between. The CDR3 DNA sequence: TGCGCCAGCAGCTCCAGGCCGGGGGCAGAGACCCAGTACTTC. Its translation is CASSSRPGAETQYF.